A single sample is the source of the 18 T cell receptor beta chains below, sequenced in a study of pediatric ulcerative colitis (dated by TCRdb to the late 2010s). Library prep was done by the immunoSEQ multiplex PCR assay. Entries here come from immuneACCESS through TCRdb and include only in-frame sequences with V and J called. Some clones fail to appear in such tables; in the studies checked, an unresolved V gene covers under half of the shortfall, and the cause of the remainder is unknown. Recorded for this sample are roughly 30,000 clones; roughly 82% of them occurred a single time. 3.5% to 5% of the sample lies in the top ten. Sequenced sample: blood. These receptors all come from a boy younger than 18 with severe ulcerative colitis.

In this sample, this clone turned up a few times. The chain recombines TRBV6-6 with TRBJ1-6; D is uncertain. V shed 2 bases and J shed 5 bases, with 7 bases lying between them. Per germline, CDR1 MNHNY and CDR2 SVGAGI (reference sequence). This CDR3 spans 14 amino acids. CDR3 region: CASSYRSNNSPLHF. The CDR3 coding sequence is TGTGCCAGCAGTTACAGGAGTAATAATTCACCCCTCCACTTT.

J is TRBJ2-7 and V is TRBV6-4; D remains ambiguous. The CDR3 extends over 19 amino acids. V lost 4 bases and J 0 bases, leaving 25 bases between the germline ends. CDR1 and CDR2 from the germline V gene are MRHNA and SNTAGT. CDR3 sequence reads: CASSGPLMKGRNSSYEQYF. DNA for the CDR3: TGTGCCAGCAGTGGGCCCCTCATGAAAGGGCGCAATAGCTCCTACGAGCAGTACTTC.

This clone came up a few times. The chain carries TRBV9 and TRBJ1-2; D is uncertain. In germline, CDR1 is SGDLS, CDR2 YYNGEE. Deletions cut 0 bases from V and 3 bases from J, with 12 bases between. CDR3 length: 15 residues. The CDR3: CASSVGSGNYYGYTF. The CDR3 region has the DNA TGTGCCAGCAGCGTAGGGTCCGGGAATTACTATGGCTACACCTTC.

The V call is TRBV28, the J call TRBJ1-2; 7 nucleotides line up with TRBD1. V gave up 8 bases and J gave up 0 bases; unmatched junction bases: 15. This CDR3 is built from 17 residues. CDR1 MDHEN and CDR2 SYDVKM come from the germline V gene. The CDR3 sequence is CASEHRQGRNANYGYTF. The CDR3 region has the DNA TGTGCCAGCGAACATCGACAGGGTCGTAACGCTAACTATGGCTACACCTTC.

The chain uses TRBV4-3 and TRBJ2-2; D gene uncertain. In germline, CDR1 is LGHNA, CDR2 YSLEER. V was shortened by 4 bases and J by 1 base, with 4 bases between the two germline ends. This CDR3 is 13 amino acids long. CDR3 sequence: CASSPENTGELFF. The CDR3 DNA reads as TGCGCCAGCAGCCCAGAGAACACCGGGGAGCTGTTTTTT.

This clone was seen only a few times. The V and J genes are TRBV9 and TRBJ2-2, with a weak D call TRBD1 (6 bases). This CDR3 has 16 amino acids. From germline, CDR1 is SGDLS and CDR2 YYNGEE. The V end was cut by 0 bases, the J end by 7 bases, with 16 bases between. DNA for the CDR3: TGTGCCAGCAGCGTAGGAACAGGGAGTATAGGCGGGGAGCTGTTTTTT. It yields the protein CASSVGTGSIGGELFF.

The genes are TRBV7-6 and TRBJ2-3, with TRBD1 identical over 8 bases. Germline values: CDR1 SGHVS, CDR2 FNYEAQ. Trimming took 2 bases from V and 5 from J; bases not matched to a gene: 6. CDR3 length: 15 residues. The CDR3 is CASSLSQGARDTQYF. The CDR3 DNA reads as TGTGCCAGCAGCTTATCCCAGGGGGCACGAGATACGCAGTATTTT.

The V call is TRBV5-4, the J call TRBJ2-7, with TRBD2 matching over 8 bases. The CDR3 spans 14 residues. J gave up 0 bases and V 4 bases, and 3 bases lay outside the gene matches. Looked up from germline, CDR1 is SGHNT and CDR2 is YYREEE (reference sequence). The CDR3 sequence is CASSLRGGSYEQYF. CDR3 sequence (DNA): TGTGCCAGCAGCCTACGGGGGGGCTCCTACGAGCAGTACTTC. Together with reference TRBV5-4 and TRBJ2-7, the CDR3 gives the full variable domain: ETGVTQSPTHLIKTRGQQVTLRCSSQSGHNTVSWYQQALGQGPQFIFQYYREEENGRGNFPPRFSGLQFPNYSSELNVNALELDDSALYLCASSLRGGSYEQYFGPGTRLTVT.

The chain links TRBV9 to TRBJ2-1, with a weak D call TRBD2 (6 bases). CDR3 length equals 12 residues. Germline V CDR1 and CDR2: SGDLS, YYNGEE. Between the trimmed V and J ends, which lost 0 bases and 8 bases, there was a span of 6 bases. CDR3 bases: TGTGCCAGCAGCGTAGGGGGGGATGAGCAGTTCTTC. It encodes CASSVGGDEQFF.

This clone was observed a handful of times. The rearrangement joins TRBV30 to TRBJ1-1; a possible D gene is TRBD1 (6 bases). CDR1 and CDR2 (germline): GTSNPN, SVGIG (reference sequence). The CDR3 consists of 15 residues. V was trimmed by 2 bases and J by 4 bases, leaving 17 bases between them. CDR3 in DNA: TGTGCCTGGAGTTTTACGGACAGAGGGACCACTGAAGCTTTCTTT. Translation gives CAWSFTDRGTTEAFF.

The chain recombines TRBV5-1 with TRBJ1-6; possibly TRBD1 for D (6 bases). Trimming removed 2 bases from V and 0 bases from J, with 12 bases in between. This CDR3 region has 17 residues. The germline V gene encodes CDR1 SGHRS and CDR2 YFSETQ. The CDR3 DNA reads TGCGCCAGCAGCTTTCTCGGACAGAGCTCCTATAATTCACCCCTCCACTTT. It encodes CASSFLGQSSYNSPLHF.

V is TRBV9 and J is TRBJ2-3; D is perhaps TRBD2 (6 bases). Germline assignment: CDR1 SGDLS and CDR2 YYNGEE. The CDR3 loop spans 15 amino acids. V was clipped by 0 bases and J by 2 bases, with 10 bases between them. CDR3 nucleotides: TGTGCCAGCAGCGTAGCGGGACTTGACACAGATACGCAGTATTTT. Translated: CASSVAGLDTDTQYF.

This clone was observed a few times. CDR3 in DNA: TGTGCCAGCAGTGCAACCTCAGGGTTCTATGGCTACACCTTC. It encodes CASSATSGFYGYTF. The V and J genes are TRBV2 and TRBJ1-2; maybe TRBD1 (5 bases). The CDR3 has 14 amino acids. Deletions cut 4 bases from V and 4 bases from J, with 13 bases between. The germline gives CDR1 SNHLY, CDR2 FYNNEI.

The V call is TRBV7-3, the J call TRBJ2-7, with TRBD2 as a possible D gene (7 bases). This CDR3 region has 17 residues. Trimming cost V 5 bases and J 0 bases, with 20 bases left between them. Germline loops: CDR1 SGHTA, CDR2 FQGTGA. The DNA for the CDR3 is TGTGCCAGCAGCCCCTTCGGGTCAGGGGAGGGCTCCTACGAGCAGTACTTC. It translates to CASSPFGSGEGSYEQYF.

The V call is TRBV7-9, the J call TRBJ1-3, with 8 bases aligning to TRBD1. V shed 5 bases and J 1 base; nucleotides not matched to a gene: 4. The CDR3 sequence is 15 residues long. Germline-derived CDR1 and CDR2 are SEHNR and FQNEAQ (reference sequence). CDR3 in amino acids: CASSPQGASGNTIYF. The CDR3, as DNA: TGTGCCAGCAGCCCCCAGGGGGCTTCTGGAAACACCATATATTTT.

This clone was recorded once. The genes are TRBV15 and TRBJ1-3; D is perhaps TRBD1 (6 bases). Trimming stripped 0 bases from V and 2 bases from J, with 11 bases between. The CDR3 is 16 amino acids. CDR1 and CDR2 (germline): LNHNV, YYDKDF (reference sequence). CDR3 nucleotides: TGTGCCACCAGCAGAGATCTAGGGGGGGCTGGAAACACCATATATTTT. Its protein is CATSRDLGGAGNTIYF.

The V call is TRBV11-2, the J call TRBJ1-1; D gene unclear. CDR1 and CDR2 (germline): SGHAT, FQNNGV. Trimming removed 4 bases from V and 0 bases from J, with 12 bases in between. The CDR3 loop spans 15 amino acids. The CDR3 DNA follows: TGTGCCAGCAGCTCCAACACGAGGCTGAACACTGAAGCTTTCTTT. It encodes CASSSNTRLNTEAFF.

This chain links TRBV4-1 with TRBJ2-3; unclear D gene. The CDR3 covers 13 residues. With 1 base removed from V and 8 bases from J, the gap between germline ends came to 10 bases. Germline-derived CDR1 and CDR2 are MGHRA and YSYEKL. In DNA, the CDR3 is TGCGCCAGCAGCCAAGTGACCAGGCCTACGCAGTATTTT. It encodes CASSQVTRPTQYF.